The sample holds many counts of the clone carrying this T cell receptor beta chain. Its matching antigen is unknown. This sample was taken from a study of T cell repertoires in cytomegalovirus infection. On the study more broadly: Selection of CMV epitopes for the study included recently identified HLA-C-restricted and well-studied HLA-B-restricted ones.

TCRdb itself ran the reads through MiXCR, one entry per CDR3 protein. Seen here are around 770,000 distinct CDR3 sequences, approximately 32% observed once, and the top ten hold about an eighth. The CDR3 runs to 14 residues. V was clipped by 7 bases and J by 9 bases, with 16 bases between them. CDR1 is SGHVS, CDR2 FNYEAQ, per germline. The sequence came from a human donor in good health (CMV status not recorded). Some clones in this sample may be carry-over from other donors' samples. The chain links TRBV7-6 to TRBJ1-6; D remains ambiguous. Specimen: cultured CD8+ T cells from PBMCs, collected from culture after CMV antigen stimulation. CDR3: CASTERAQSSPLHF. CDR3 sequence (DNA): TGTGCCAGCACCGAGAGGGCCCAAAGTTCACCCCTCCACTTT.